This T cell receptor (beta chain) was retrieved from a study of T cell responses to AZD1222 COVID-19 vaccine. Study-level points and caveats: The number of AZD1222 recipients seropositive at baseline was only five to seven. Among the donors, most were white British and more were female, and clonal diversity was possibly underestimated.

Turning to this clone: Its cognate antigen is unknown.

Assay: immunoSEQ multiplex PCR; the TCRdb copy retains only in-frame clones and omits some. The sample shows approximately 270,000 clones, 90% to 95% of them seen only once. The receptor was isolated from an adult who received the AZD1222 COVID-19 vaccine. The starting material was peripheral blood, obtained 28 days after the second AZD1222 dose.

The CDR3, as DNA: TGTGCCAGCAGCCCTCGGGACTATGGCTACACCTTC. The encoded protein is CASSPRDYGYTF. The chain joins TRBV6-2 or TRBV6-3 to TRBJ1-2; D remains unclear. The CDR3 extends over 12 amino acids. The V end was cut by 6 bases, the J end by 3 bases, with 8 bases between. Germline V gene lookup returns CDR1 MNHEY and CDR2 SVGEGT.